This T cell receptor beta chain came from a study of cytomegalovirus exposure and HLA in healthy donors (dated by TCRdb to 2016 to 2017). For the wider study: An earlier analysis of around 600 of the donors reported 250 to 300 Gb of sequence data and some 120 million unique TCR beta sequences from around 200 million T cells. A later analysis re-analyzed previously published TCR beta repertoires from about 730 donors and added high-resolution HLA genotyping to study TCR occurrence patterns. An earlier analysis of 587 of the donors applied high-throughput TCR beta sequencing to assess whether each TCR beta V gene segment acted as functional or pseudogenic. An early release covering over 500 HLA-typed donors comprised roughly 300 gigabases of sequencing data and 85 million to 100 million unique TCR sequences. The study combined high-throughput TCR immunosequencing, statistical association of individual TCRs with disease status, and machine learning to predict cytomegalovirus infection status. Donor age, sex, ethnicity and CMV serostatus were compiled together with the repertoire data. A later genetic analysis took genome-wide SNP genotypes for about three fifths of the 666 donors and used that subset as a discovery cohort. Of the 350 to 450 genotyped donors, approximately 83% fell in the genetic ancestry cluster associated with self-reported Caucasian donors. Along with the roughly 670-subject first cohort, a separate validation cohort of over a hundred different subjects was used. Using immunosequencing, the study profiled T cell repertoires from 500 to 800 subjects and related those repertoires to cytomegalovirus serostatus. Five DR-DQ haplotypes were handled as single units for association and clustering because linkage in the cohort was strong. Among approximately 370 genotyped donors of the cohort, an average of roughly 230,000 unique TCR beta nucleotide sequences was sequenced per donor, of which about 19% were non-productive. HLA typing included class I and class II loci at four-digit resolution. The number of donors typed differed by locus, with about 629-630 for A, B, C, DRB1 and DQB1, around 500 for DQA1, over 600 for DPA1, and around 460 for DPB1. Rather than using new phenotypic data, the later analysis identified candidate immune exposures from TCR beta sequences and from how often those sequences occurred across donors. Every discovery cohort repertoire had been produced on one sequencing platform. The study aimed to test whether signatures of past pathogen exposure could be identified by cataloging public T cell receptors.

The cohort consisted of 666 healthy bone marrow donors. At the time of sampling, every cohort member was nominally healthy, though immune exposures that went unrecorded were likely present. The donor was CMV seronegative and belonged to the group of over 300 seronegative cohort members. Each donor provided a peripheral blood sample, and peripheral blood mononuclear cells were used for TCR beta sequencing. Genomic DNA extraction from the blood cell samples was performed with the Qiagen DNeasy Blood Extraction Kit. On this clone itself: Its recognized antigen is unknown. It has no much larger one-base neighbor in the sample; base qualities were not kept.

Overall study outcomes, separate from this receptor: A total of 150 to 200 TCR beta chains were listed by the study as associated with cytomegalovirus. Because counts were too low, seventeen rarely observed V segments, including chromosome 9 orphons, were left out of the earlier analysis of 587 of the donors. When HLA alleles, especially DR and DQ, strongly co-occurred, attributing TCR associations to individual alleles was difficult. In this cohort, only TCR beta chains were sequenced, and detectable features were limited by the absence of alpha or paired-chain data. A later analysis found that TCR association rates varied across HLA loci, with DRB1 alleles showing the most associated TCRs and HLA-C alleles the fewest. A further reported finding was that TCR beta sequences accurately predicted the HLA-A and HLA-B alleles for most subjects in the first cohort. According to a later genetic analysis, donors in an Asian-associated ancestry cluster had fewer N-insertions in productive TCRs than the roughly 660-donor mean. A later analysis reported that several top co-occurrence clusters appeared linked to parvovirus B19, influenza, CMV and Epstein-Barr virus. Specific HLA alleles were associated with 15,000 to 20,000 TCR beta sequences at a false discovery rate of 0.05 in a later analysis. Across donors, most TCR sequences were observed very rarely, whereas some public TCRs were present in many individuals. The 87-base-pair reads could not distinguish some IMGT-functional V segments, including TRBV6-2 and TRBV6-3, so those segments were excluded. The only immune exposure information available for the cohort was CMV serostatus. Sequencing depth was assumed to be roughly uniform across donors in the presence/absence analyses, though that assumption may not hold. An earlier analysis of approximately 590 of the donors showed that most TCR beta V segments appeared in productive rearrangements either about 87% or about 30% of the time, which broadly matched IMGT annotations. A later analysis found that HLA-associated TCR beta chains were more clonally expanded and had lower generation probabilities than equally common non-associated chains. A group of highly shared sequence variants was considered likely to be a technical artifact of the sequencing pipeline. A later analysis found that most CMV-associated TCR beta chains appeared HLA-restricted, with HLA associations seemingly driven largely by CMV exposure. In vitro tests confirmed that a few of the cytomegalovirus-associated TCR beta chains recognize cytomegalovirus antigens. The classifier was reported to diagnose cytomegalovirus status with high specificity and sensitivity in both the original and validation cohorts. In a later genetic analysis, a missense DCLRE1C variant was associated with V-gene and J-gene trimming of TCR beta chains, and the association was replicated in an independent cohort. HLA typing was unavailable for some donors at each locus, so association tests used only the typed subset. The authors suggested that the approach could potentially be generalized to other disease states and immunological phenotypes. Correlated functional status among segregating V segments might reflect linkage disequilibrium, but an unknown experimental factor could not be ruled out.

The method was the immunoSEQ multiplex PCR assay. A mixture of 60 forward primers for TCR Vbeta segments and 13 reverse primers for TCR Jbeta segments was used in the multiplex PCR. The CDR3 region of rearranged TCR beta genes was amplified from genomic DNA with a multiplex PCR assay. On the Illumina HiSeq System, the amplified TCR beta libraries were sequenced as 87-base-pair reads. The study's own analysis went as follows. A later analysis counted some 74 million unique TCR beta chains across the 500 to 850 repertoires, and 9.5 million to 11 million of these chains were shared by at least two donors. Raw reads were error-corrected and collapsed into unique sequences by a nearest-neighbor algorithm in which closely related sequences were merged to remove PCR and sequencing errors. Alignment of CDR3 sequences to IMGT reference sequences was used to assign V, D and J gene segments. For a sequence to be retained, a match of at least six nucleotides to both a V gene segment and a J gene segment was required. Rearrangements were called productive when the CDR3 lacked stop codons and stayed in frame with V and J; all others were non-productive. CDR3 was defined according to IMGT convention as the region running from the second conserved V-encoded cysteine to the conserved J-encoded phenylalanine. The earlier analysis of 587 of the donors excluded sequences that lacked an unambiguous match to a single V gene segment. An earlier analysis of fewer than 750 of the donors called V segments functional above 56.7% productive rearrangements and segregating when the between-donor standard deviation exceeded 5%. A statistical classification framework was developed to diagnose cytomegalovirus status using the catalog of TCR beta chain sequences. A later analysis assigned V and J genes by comparing TCR nucleotide sequences with IMGT/GENE-DB human TR gene sequences. In a later analysis, CDR3 sequences and most-parsimonious VDJ recombination scenarios were assigned using the TCRdist pipeline. In a later analysis, each TCR beta chain was defined by its CDR3 amino acid sequence together with its V-gene family, and reads without a unique V-gene family were excluded. To address suspected cross-contamination and a sequencing artifact, a later analysis removed roughly 580 highly shared, low-generation-probability nucleotide sequences. A later analysis calculated a clonal expansion index for each public chain from normalized within-repertoire ranks of inferred template counts. Generation probabilities in a later analysis came from a VDJ recombination model fitted to out-of-frame rearrangements, and those results were checked against IGoR. In a later analysis, TCR-TCR, TCR-HLA and TCR-CMV co-occurrence was scored with hypergeometric tests, and a repertoire-size bias correction was applied to TCR pairs. False discovery rates were estimated in a later analysis by permuting HLA or CMV assignments 20 times. In a later analysis, co-occurring TCRs were grouped using DBSCAN, and TCRdist sequence similarity was added for clustering within HLA-allele-positive subsets. Repertoires with fewer than 30,000 or more than 120,000 public chains, plus five repertoires with anomalous nucleotide sharing, were excluded from co-occurrence clustering. Here the immuneACCESS table is served through TCRdb, limited to in-frame sequences with V and J called. Missing clones are a known gap in these copies; in checked studies unresolved V genes cover under half, and the rest lacks a known reason. D and trimming were read from the DNA, whereas the V and J calls and clone size are those reported in that table. Recorded for this sample are about 160,000 clones; approximately 76% of them occurred a single time. The ten top clones hold approximately 2% of the sample.

The CDR3 contains 17 residues, cysteine and phenylalanine counted. Only the CDR3 region is kept as DNA, spanning 51 bases read in frame from base 1. For CDR1 and CDR2, the germline V gene lists SGHTA and FQGTGA. A distance of 22 bases separates the germline ends of V and J, which lose 5 bases and 4 bases respectively. Recombination connected TRBV7-3 to TRBJ2-3, with TRBD2 perhaps the D gene, on 5 matching bases. Input material: PBMCs. This clonotype was sampled from a female donor in good health and CMV-seronegative. The sequenced DNA: TGTGCCAGCAGCCCTATCGGGATGGGGAGCCCCGCAGATACGCAGTATTTT. Protein translation: CASSPIGMGSPADTQYF.